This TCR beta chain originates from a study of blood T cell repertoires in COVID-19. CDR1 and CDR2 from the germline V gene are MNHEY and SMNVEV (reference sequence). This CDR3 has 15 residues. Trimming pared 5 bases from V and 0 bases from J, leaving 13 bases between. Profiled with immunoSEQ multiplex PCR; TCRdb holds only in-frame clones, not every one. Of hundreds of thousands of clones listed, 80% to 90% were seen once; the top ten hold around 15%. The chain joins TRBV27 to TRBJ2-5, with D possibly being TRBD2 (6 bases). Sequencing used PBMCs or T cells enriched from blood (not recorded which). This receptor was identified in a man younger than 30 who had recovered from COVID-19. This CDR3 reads CASSIVAANQETQYF. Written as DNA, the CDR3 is TGTGCCAGCAGTATCGTAGCGGCCAACCAAGAGACCCAGTACTTC.